Reported below is one T cell receptor beta chain. Its antigen is unidentified. Moderately to severely active ophthalmopathy under 3 months, CAS at least 3, NOSPECS at least 4. Clinical symptoms, serum thyroxine, TRAb, thyroid ultrasound and orbital computed tomography determined diagnosis. Researchers took RNA transcripts and amplified TCR beta CDR3 regions from them. A first-round RT-PCR used HTBI primers, followed by a second-round multiplex PCR. TCRdb redid the calling of the multiplex PCR reads with MiXCR, one entry per CDR3 protein. The sample consists of about 740,000 distinct CDR3 sequences, 35% to 50% of them appearing once. This specimen comes from a study of Graves' ophthalmopathy and Graves' hyperthyroidism. Study-level points and caveats: Clonotypes were expanded in thyroid at above 0.001 frequency, and most also appeared in blood. The model's prediction of ophthalmopathy progression had approximately 67% sensitivity and approximately 72% specificity.

Germline assignment: CDR1 DFQATT and CDR2 SNEGSKA (reference sequence). Trimming cost V 6 bases and J 3 bases; bases outside gene matches: 10. This CDR3 has 14 residues. The source is an adult man with Graves' ophthalmopathy. Sequencing was done on a sample of peripheral blood. The genes are TRBV20-1 and TRBJ1-2; 7 nucleotides line up with TRBD1. This chain's CDR3 is CSASAPGQHYGYTF. DNA of the CDR3: TGCAGTGCAAGCGCTCCGGGACAGCACTATGGCTACACCTTC.